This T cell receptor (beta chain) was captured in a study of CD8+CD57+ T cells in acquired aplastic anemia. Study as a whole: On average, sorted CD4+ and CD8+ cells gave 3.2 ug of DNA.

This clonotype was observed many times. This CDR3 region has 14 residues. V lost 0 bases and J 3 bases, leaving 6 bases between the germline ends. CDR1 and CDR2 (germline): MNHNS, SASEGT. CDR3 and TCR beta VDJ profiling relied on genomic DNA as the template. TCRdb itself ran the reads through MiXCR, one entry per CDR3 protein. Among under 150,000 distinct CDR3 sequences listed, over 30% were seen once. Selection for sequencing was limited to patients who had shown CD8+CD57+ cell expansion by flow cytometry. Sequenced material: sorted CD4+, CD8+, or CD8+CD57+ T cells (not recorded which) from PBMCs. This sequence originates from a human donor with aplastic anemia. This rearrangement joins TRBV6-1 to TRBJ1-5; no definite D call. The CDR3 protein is CASSEALFNQPQHF. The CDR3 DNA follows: TGTGCCAGCAGTGAAGCGCTGTTCAATCAGCCCCAGCATTTT.